The source of this T cell receptor (beta chain) is a study of CXCR3-negative and CXCR3-positive naive CD8 T cells. Study-wide points: For memory CD8+ cells diversity was much lower, but both naive subsets had comparably high diversity. TRBV-TRBJ usage was similar across naive CXCR3 subsets but distinct in memory cells. TRB CDR3s of CXCR3-positive naive cells were more hydrophobic than those of CXCR3-negative naive cells. Naive subsets did not differ in surface CD5, and TRB CDR3 properties served to infer TCR strength.

Preparation of TRB cDNA libraries relied on 5' RACE carrying UMI labels. TCRdb reprocessed the 5' RACE reads; each CDR3 protein has one entry and no DNA is given. This listing includes 150,000 or so distinct CDR3 sequences. Regarding this clonotype: Its specificity is unknown.

The CDR3 is 11 residues long. Germline CDR1 LNHDA, CDR2 SQIVND (reference sequence). 300,000 to 350,000 cells per CD8+ T cell subset were flow-sorted in triplicate. The chain links TRBV19 to TRBJ2-7. The TCR originated in a human donor in good health. Some clones in this sample may be carry-over from other donors' samples. Material for sequencing was naive CXCR3+ CD8+ T cells from blood. Subset meaning: CD45RO-CCR7+CD27+CD95- naive CD8+ T cells expressing CXCR3 (TNR3+). CDR3 protein: CATSGGPEQYF.